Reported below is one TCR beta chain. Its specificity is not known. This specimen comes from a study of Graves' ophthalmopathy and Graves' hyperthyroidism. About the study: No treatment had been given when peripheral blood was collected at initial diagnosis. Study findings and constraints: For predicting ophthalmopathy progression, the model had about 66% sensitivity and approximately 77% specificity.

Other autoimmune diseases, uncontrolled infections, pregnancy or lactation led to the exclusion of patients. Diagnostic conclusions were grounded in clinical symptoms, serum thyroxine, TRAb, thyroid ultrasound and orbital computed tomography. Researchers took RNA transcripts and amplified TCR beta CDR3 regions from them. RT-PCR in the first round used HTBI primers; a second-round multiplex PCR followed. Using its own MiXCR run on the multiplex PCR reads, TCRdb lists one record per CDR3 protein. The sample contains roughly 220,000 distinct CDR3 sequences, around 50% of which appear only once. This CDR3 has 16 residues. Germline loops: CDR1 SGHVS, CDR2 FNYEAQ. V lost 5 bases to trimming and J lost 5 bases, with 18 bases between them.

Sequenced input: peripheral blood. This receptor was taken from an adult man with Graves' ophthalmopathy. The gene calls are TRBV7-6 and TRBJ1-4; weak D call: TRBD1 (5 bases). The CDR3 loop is CASSASVGTTNEKLFF. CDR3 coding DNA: TGTGCCAGCAGCGCCTCCGTAGGGACGACGAATGAAAAACTGTTTTTT.